Below are 28 T cell receptor beta chains sequenced from a single sample in a study of response to subunit inactivated influenza vaccine. TCRdb redid the calling of the RT-PCR reads with MiXCR, one entry per CDR3 protein. The sample shows fewer than 550,000 distinct CDR3 sequences, around 25% of them seen only once. This material consisted of CD4+ T cells sorted from PBMCs, taken roughly 5 days after vaccination. The receptors shown here come from a middle-aged man who received an inactivated influenza vaccine.

This clonotype was detected many times. The CDR3 nucleotides are TGTGCCAGCAGCTTACAGGGATTAGGTGAGCAGTTCTTC. Translating gives CASSLQGLGEQFF. V usage is TRBV12-3 or TRBV12-4 and J usage is TRBJ2-1, with TRBD1 as a possible D gene (6 bases). The CDR3 runs 13 residues. The germline V and J ends were trimmed by 6 bases and 9 bases, with 15 bases remaining between them.

The CDR3 here is CASSSGGRLGLTVEQFF. The CDR3 coding sequence is TGTGCCAGCAGCTCAGGGGGGCGTCTGGGGTTAACGGTTGAGCAGTTCTTC. The chain has TRBV7-9 and TRBJ2-1, with a possible D match to TRBD1 (7 bases). CDR1 and CDR2 from the germline V gene are SEHNR and FQNEAQ (reference sequence). Between the trimmed V and J ends, which lost 4 bases and 9 bases, there was a span of 25 bases. The CDR3 covers 17 residues.

The gene calls are TRBV12-3 or TRBV12-4 and TRBJ2-6; 12 bases map to TRBD1. Trimming took 5 bases from V and 3 from J; bases not matched to a gene: 5. The CDR3 length is 17 residues. In DNA form, the CDR3 reads TGTGCCAGCAGTCACCGGGACAGGGGGCTTGGGGCCAACGTCCTGACTTTC. It translates to CASSHRDRGLGANVLTF.

This clonotype was seen only a few times. The rearrangement joins TRBV18 to TRBJ2-7; no reliable D call. The V and J ends lost 4 bases and 5 bases respectively, with 9 bases between them. The CDR3 extends over 12 amino acids. Germline CDR1 and CDR2: KGHSH and LQKENI. The CDR3 nucleotides are TGTGCCAGCTCACGCGATAGGGACGAGCAGTACTTC. It codes for CASSRDRDEQYF.

The chain joins TRBV6-4 to TRBJ2-3; either TRBD1 or TRBD2 may supply D (5 bases each). The ends were cut back, 0 bases at V and 0 bases at J, with 10 bases in the middle. The CDR3 runs 16 residues. CDR1 MRHNA and CDR2 SNTAGT come from the germline V gene. For the CDR3, the DNA is TGTGCCAGCAGTGACTCGTTCGGGGCTAGCACAGATACGCAGTATTTT. Its protein is CASSDSFGASTDTQYF.

This clonotype was counted between two and nine times. The J gene is TRBJ2-2, the V gene TRBV5-1; D is undetermined. Deletions cut 3 bases from V and 5 bases from J, with 8 bases between. Germline V gene lookup returns CDR1 SGHRS and CDR2 YFSETQ. The CDR3 contains 13 residues. CDR3 region: CASSWVETGELFF. DNA for the CDR3: TGCGCCAGCAGCTGGGTGGAGACCGGGGAGCTGTTTTTT.

In DNA, the CDR3 is TGCGCCAGCAGCCGGGGTGGAGGGGAGGCCGATGAGCAGTTCTTC. It codes for CASSRGGGEADEQFF. The chain carries TRBV5-1 and TRBJ2-1; weak D call: TRBD2 (6 bases). Germline CDR1 SGHRS, CDR2 YFSETQ. With 4 bases removed from V and 8 bases from J, the gap between germline ends came to 19 bases. The CDR3 consists of 15 residues.

This clonotype was detected a few times. The chain carries TRBV30 and TRBJ2-1; D perhaps matches TRBD2 (6 bases). The germline V gene encodes CDR1 GTSNPN and CDR2 SVGIG (reference sequence). V was pared by 4 bases and J by 5 bases, with 15 bases between. The CDR3 runs to 14 residues. The CDR3 DNA reads TGTGCCTGGACCCCGGGACTGACGAACAATGAGCAGTTCTTC. Translated, it gives CAWTPGLTNNEQFF.

This clonotype was seen a handful of times. The chain carries TRBV18 and TRBJ1-2; no definite D call. Germline V gene lookup returns CDR1 KGHSH and CDR2 LQKENI. Trimming shortened V by 4 bases and J by 1 base, and 7 bases separated the two germline ends. The CDR3 has 13 residues. CDR3 in DNA: TGTGCCAGCTCACGCGGGAATAACTATGGCTACACCTTC. It specifies CASSRGNNYGYTF.

This clonotype appeared many times. The V call is TRBV30, the J call TRBJ2-2, with TRBD2 matching 8 bases. CDR3 size: 15 residues. Per the germline V gene, CDR1 is GTSNPN and CDR2 is SVGIG (reference sequence). With V trimmed by 0 bases and J by 4 bases, 4 bases remained unmatched. In nucleotides, the CDR3 is TGTGCCTGGAGTGTACGGGGGACTAGCACCGGGGAGCTGTTTTTT. Translated, it gives CAWSVRGTSTGELFF.

This clonotype has at least ten counts. The chain links TRBV7-2 to TRBJ2-1; D not resolved. The germline CDR1 and CDR2 sequences are SGHTA and FQGNSA. The CDR3 contains 13 residues. V was clipped by 6 bases and J by 3 bases, with 9 bases between them. DNA of the CDR3: TGTGCCAGCAGTACCCAGGTCTACAATGAGCAGTTCTTC. This translates into CASSTQVYNEQFF.

The sample holds a few counts of this clonotype. This chain connects TRBV7-9 to TRBJ2-1; 7 bases match TRBD2. With V trimmed by 4 bases and J by 2 bases, 11 bases remained unmatched. CDR1 is SEHNR and CDR2 is FQNEAQ in the germline V gene (reference sequence). CDR3 length equals 17 residues. CDR3 nucleotide sequence: TGTGCCAGCAGCTCGACCTGGGGGGGGGGAACCTACAATGAGCAGTTCTTC. Translated: CASSSTWGGGTYNEQFF.

This clonotype has more than one count but fewer than ten. This chain joins TRBV5-8 and TRBJ2-7, with TRBD1 identical over 10 bases. CDR1 is SGHTS, CDR2 YDEGEE, per germline. This CDR3 is built from 15 residues. The ends lost 1 base at V and 4 bases at J; junction bases unmatched: 5. CDR3 protein: CASSLPGTGVYEQYF. The CDR3 DNA is TGTGCCAGCAGCTTGCCAGGGACAGGGGTGTACGAGCAGTACTTC.

Only a few counts were recorded for this clonotype. The chain is built from TRBV12-3 or TRBV12-4 and TRBJ1-3; D gene unclear. This CDR3 spans 11 amino acids. Trimming removed 7 bases from V and 6 bases from J, with 7 bases in between. This CDR3 reads CASNVENTIYF. The DNA for the CDR3 is TGTGCCAGCAACGTAGAAAACACCATATATTTT.

The chain couples TRBV10-3 to TRBJ2-3, with D maybe TRBD2 (5 bases). V dropped 4 bases and J dropped 1 base, with 15 bases sitting between them. The CDR3 runs to 16 residues. CDR1 ENHRY and CDR2 SYGVKD come from the germline V gene. CDR3 nucleotide sequence: TGTGCCATCAGTGCCCGCAAAACCGGGGGCACAGATACGCAGTATTTT. Residues: CAISARKTGGTDTQYF.

This clonotype was counted only a few times. V is TRBV9 and J is TRBJ2-1; TRBD2 matches at 14 bases. The CDR3 is 18 residues long. V lost 0 bases and J lost 9; bases outside the gene matches: 11. Germline CDR1 is SGDLS and CDR2 is YYNGEE. This chain's CDR3 is CASSVGSWTSGRNSEQFF. The CDR3 DNA reads as TGTGCCAGCAGCGTAGGATCGTGGACTAGCGGGAGGAACAGTGAGCAGTTCTTC.

The J gene is TRBJ1-4, the V gene TRBV28; maybe TRBD1 (5 bases). The CDR3 is 13 residues long. Germline V gene sequence: CDR1 MDHEN, CDR2 SYDVKM. V shed 5 bases and J shed 13 bases, with 17 bases lying between them. CDR3 sequence: CASSPMDRGGLFF. The CDR3 bases are TGTGCCAGCAGTCCGATGGATCGGGGCGGACTGTTTTTT.

In its sample, this clonotype was seen a few times. This chain connects TRBV4-2 to TRBJ2-2; TRBD1 or TRBD2 may be the D gene (5 bases each). The CDR3 spans 16 residues. Trimming left V 0 bases short and J 5 bases short, with 13 bases between. The germline CDR1 and CDR2 sequences are LGHNA and YNFKEQ. Here the CDR3 DNA reads TGTGCCAGCAGCCAAGATATGGGGGTATGGACCGGGGAGCTGTTTTTT. Translated: CASSQDMGVWTGELFF.

The chain links TRBV6-2 or TRBV6-3 to TRBJ2-2; D gene ambiguous. The CDR3 contains 17 residues. V shed 0 bases and J shed 1 base, with 12 bases lying between them. The germline V gene has CDR1 MNHEY and CDR2 SVGEGT. CDR3 in amino acids: CASSYSISRVNTGELFF. Written as DNA, the CDR3 is TGTGCCAGCAGTTACTCGATTAGTAGGGTGAACACCGGGGAGCTGTTTTTT.

This chain links TRBV7-2 with TRBJ2-5; possibly TRBD2 for D (6 bases). The V end lost 5 bases, the J end lost 5 bases, and 15 bases lay between the germline ends. In germline, CDR1 is SGHTA, CDR2 FQGNSA. The length of the CDR3 is 14 residues. The CDR3, as DNA: TGTGCCAGCAGCGAGCGGGCCGTTTTGGAGACCCAGTACTTC. Translation gives CASSERAVLETQYF.

The chain has TRBV4-3 and TRBJ2-2; a weak D match, TRBD2 (6 bases). Germline V gene lookup returns CDR1 LGHNA and CDR2 YSLEER. This CDR3 comprises 17 residues. The V gene lost 0 bases and the J gene lost 2 bases, with 13 bases spanning the gap. The CDR3 loop reads CASSQEPMGLNTGELFF. The CDR3 DNA is TGCGCCAGCAGCCAAGAACCGATGGGACTCAACACCGGGGAGCTGTTTTTT.

About this clonotype itself: A much bigger clone sits one base away, suggesting this may be a read error. V gene TRBV29-1 combines with J gene TRBJ2-1, with a tentative D call TRBD2 (6 bases). Germline V CDR1 and CDR2: SQVTM, ANQGSEA. This CDR3 spans 15 amino acids. The CDR3 nucleotides are TGCAGCGTTGAAGTGCGGGACCAGCCCTACAATAAGCAGTTCTTC. Amino acid sequence: CSVEVRDQPYNKQFF.

Only a few counts were recorded for this clonotype. The J gene is TRBJ2-1, the V gene TRBV7-2; D is undetermined. Germline-derived CDR1 and CDR2 are SGHTA and FQGNSA. V was shortened by 0 bases and J by 4 bases, with 10 bases between the two germline ends. The CDR3 runs to 15 residues. The CDR3 sequence: CASSLATRRYNEQFF. CDR3 nucleotides: TGTGCCAGCAGCTTAGCGACTCGCAGATACAATGAGCAGTTCTTC. Combining the CDR3 with reference TRBV7-2 and TRBJ2-1 gives the whole variable domain GAGVSQSPSNKVTEKGKDVELRCDPISGHTALYWYRQSLGQGLEFLIYFQGNSAPDKSGLPSDRFSAERTGGSVSTLTIQRTQQEDSAVYLCASSLATRRYNEQFFGPGTRLTVL.

This chain uses TRBV5-1 with TRBJ1-2; unclear D gene. With 1 base removed from V and 7 bases from J, the gap between germline ends came to 14 bases. The length of the CDR3 is 14 residues. Looked up from germline, CDR1 is SGHRS and CDR2 is YFSETQ. This chain's CDR3 is CASSLRGPGSGYTF. CDR3 bases: TGCGCCAGCAGCTTGCGGGGTCCGGGCTCTGGCTACACCTTC. The full variable domain, completed using reference TRBV5-1 and TRBJ1-2, is KAGVTQTPRYLIKTRGQQVTLSCSPISGHRSVSWYQQTPGQGLQFLFEYFSETQRNKGNFPGRFSGRQFSNSRSEMNVSTLELGDSALYLCASSLRGPGSGYTFGSGTRLTVV.

The chain couples TRBV14 to TRBJ2-3; 8 nucleotides align to TRBD2. The CDR3 consists of 15 residues. Germline V CDR1 and CDR2: SGHDN, FVKESK. V dropped 4 bases and J dropped 2; count of bases not matched to a gene: 5. The CDR3 coding sequence is TGTGCCAGCAGCCCGGGGGGGTCCTTCACAGATACGCAGTATTTT. This gives the protein CASSPGGSFTDTQYF.

This clonotype appeared a single time. A much larger clone is a single base away; this may be a read error. J is TRBJ2-6 and V is TRBV20-1; the D gene is possibly TRBD2 (6 bases). The CDR3 has 14 residues. Germline lookup yields CDR1 DFQATT and CDR2 SNEGSKA (reference sequence). CDR3 nucleotide sequence: TGCACTGCGCGGGACTTCTCTGGGGCCAACGTCCTGACTTTC. Encoded protein: CTARDFSGANVLTF.

The genes are TRBV20-1 and TRBJ2-3; D is undetermined. The CDR3 sequence is 13 residues long. Trimming removed 3 bases at V and 3 bases at J, with 10 bases between. The V gene's germline CDR1 is DFQATT and CDR2 SNEGSKA (reference sequence). CDR3 loop: CSARDQTTDTQYF. DNA for the CDR3: TGCAGTGCTAGGGATCAGACGACAGATACGCAGTATTTT.

The chain links TRBV7-8 to TRBJ2-1; the match to TRBD2 covers 12 bases. Germline trimming cut 2 bases from V and 0 bases from J; bases unmatched to any gene: 2. CDR3 length equals 17 residues. Germline V gene sequence: CDR1 SGHVS, CDR2 FQNEAQ. CDR3 loop: CASSLRTSGVSYNEQFF. The CDR3 nucleotides are TGTGCCAGCAGCTTAAGGACTAGCGGGGTCTCCTACAATGAGCAGTTCTTC. Filled out from reference TRBV7-8 and TRBJ2-1, the complete variable domain reads GAGVSQSPRYKVAKRGQDVALRCDPISGHVSLFWYQQALGQGPEFLTYFQNEAQLDKSGLPSDRFFAERPEGSVSTLKIQRTQQEDSAVYLCASSLRTSGVSYNEQFFGPGTRLTVL.